This T cell receptor beta chain emerged from a study of control samples from healthy donors and cancer patients. The CDR3 is made up of 13 amino acids. V was trimmed by 1 base and J by 6 bases, leaving 7 bases between them. Libraries were prepared by immunoSEQ multiplex PCR; TCRdb keeps only in-frame clonotypes and omits some of them. The table lists 100,000 to 150,000 clones, nearly 90% of them singletons, with about 3.4% in the top ten. This clone was observed a few times. The source is a man in his forties or fifties in good health. Sequences were obtained from blood. The V and J genes are TRBV12-3 or TRBV12-4 and TRBJ1-5; D is uncertain. The CDR3 protein is CASSLEESQPQHF. For the CDR3, the DNA is TGTGCCAGCAGTTTAGAAGAGAGTCAGCCCCAGCATTTT.